The entry below describes one TCR beta chain. This clonotype has a count of ten or more. There is no known antigen for this receptor. Per-base quality was not reported, and no clone a single base away is much larger than it. Moderately to severely active disease, a Clinical Activity Score of at least 3, a NOSPECS grade of at least 4, and a duration under 3 months were present in ophthalmopathy patients. The study excluded patients with uncontrolled infections, other autoimmune diseases, pregnancy or lactation. Diagnoses relied on clinical symptoms, serum thyroxine and TRAb, thyroid ultrasound and orbital computed tomography. Ficoll-Paque density gradient centrifugation was used to isolate PBMCs from under 11 ml of fresh peripheral blood. Total RNA was extracted using Trizol reagent, and RNA quality was assessed on an Agilent 2100 Bioanalyzer. CDR1 and CDR2, per the germline V gene, are MDHEN and SYDVKM. Trimming leaves V shorter by 6 bases and J shorter by 8 bases, with the junction holding 9 bases beyond the gene matches. The CDR3 holds 14 amino acids from the cysteine to the phenylalanine. The CDR3 DNA has 42 bases and is translated from base 1.

The TCR beta CDR3 regions were amplified from the RNA transcripts. The TCR CDR3 was subjected to a first round of RT-PCR using the HTBI primer set and the Qiagen OneStep RT-PCR kit. Libraries were constructed in a second round of multiplex PCR, after which size selection and purification were performed. Libraries were sequenced paired-end with 100 bp reads on an Illumina HiSeq2000. Regarding the original processing steps: SOAPnuke was used to process the raw data, removing reads that contained adapters or uncalled bases, had a mean Phred below 15, or lacked an exact match to the constant primer or identifier. High-quality paired reads were merged using COPE v1.2.5, and each unique nucleotide sequence was defined as a clonotype. MiTCR v1.1 was used to align the clonotypes against IMGT TRBV, TRBD and TRBJ reference segments. Analysis was restricted to V-J combinations with a frequency above 0.0001, which covered about 99% of repertoires. A TCS score was defined as the ratio between F50 (clonal expansion) and ExV (chaos), using BLOSUM62-based TCRdist between CDR3 peptides within each V-J. Welch's t-statistics and random forest reduced some 510 V-J features to 10 to 15, which were used in a naive Bayes classifier (R e1071). TCRdb itself trimmed the public reads at Q25 with fastp, ran MiXCR and retained productive beta chains. CDR3 protein duplicates are merged, each entry listing the most common genes and DNA. The V and J calls were not made by the authors but by TCRdb's processing. Present in this sample are some 500,000 distinct CDR3 sequences, 15% to 20% of which were seen just once. The biggest ten clones account for less than 30% of the sample.

The data derive from a study of T cells in Graves' hyperthyroidism and ophthalmopathy (dated by TCRdb to about 2019). About the study as a whole: Peripheral blood samples were taken at the time of initial diagnosis, prior to any treatment. To identify TCR V-J signatures that set the groups apart, the researchers used a discovery cohort of about a hundred patients, made up of around 42 with Graves' ophthalmopathy and about 60 with stable Graves' hyperthyroidism. Prospective prediction of ophthalmopathy was tested in an independent validation cohort consisting of about 20 hyperthyroidism patients and approximately 16 patients who later progressed to ophthalmopathy. The roughly 100 discovery patients were randomly split 7:3 into training and test sets. In more than five Graves' hyperthyroidism patients, the study also compared T-cell repertoires from thyroid tissue with T-cell repertoires from blood. After sampling, hyperthyroidism patients received methimazole starting at 30 mg daily, and ophthalmopathy patients received high-dose intravenous methylprednisolone. The paper describes TCR Vbeta CDR3 sequencing of fewer than 150 peripheral blood samples, made up of roughly 40 ophthalmopathy patients, around 78 hyperthyroidism patients and approximately 17 progressor patients. The paper as a whole reports these results and caveats: Sample size was not statistically predetermined, and blinding of investigators to group allocation was not performed. A 13 V-J signature model separated ophthalmopathy from stable hyperthyroidism, with approximately 86% sensitivity and 81.08% specificity in cross-validation and 80%/75% in testing. During validation, the model predicted progression to ophthalmopathy a median of approximately 6.5 months ahead of onset, with around 71% sensitivity and 72.22% specificity. Most expanded thyroid clonotypes (frequency above 0.001) were also detected in blood, a finding suggesting that blood repertoires may reflect thyroid immune responses.

The rearranged chain carries TRBV28 and TRBJ2-1; 8 bases in the junction line up with TRBD2. The specimen was blood. This sequence was found in a woman in her twenties or thirties with Graves' ophthalmopathy. This receptor carries the CDR3 CASRTGTSWDEQFF. The nucleotides are TGTGCCAGCAGAACCGGGACTAGTTGGGATGAGCAGTTCTTC.